The clone carrying this T cell receptor (beta chain) was seen only a few times. This entry comes from a study of cytomegalovirus exposure and HLA in healthy donors. 13 Jbeta primers and 60 Vbeta primers were used for the PCR. Profiling relied on immunoSEQ multiplex PCR, and the TCRdb table lists in-frame clones only, not all of them. The data hold 150,000 to 200,000 clones, with just over 75% observed a single time. The CDR3 runs to 16 residues. V lost 4 bases, J lost 0 bases, and 6 bases stayed unmatched. CDR1 is SQVTM and CDR2 is ANQGSEA in the germline V gene. Sequenced sample: PBMCs. This receptor was identified in a woman between 35 and 50 years old in good health and CMV-seronegative. The chain is built from TRBV29-1 and TRBJ2-3; 11 bases agree with TRBD2. The CDR3 DNA reads as TGCAGCGTTGGAGGGACTAGCGGTGCTAGCACAGATACGCAGTATTTT. This codes for CSVGGTSGASTDTQYF.